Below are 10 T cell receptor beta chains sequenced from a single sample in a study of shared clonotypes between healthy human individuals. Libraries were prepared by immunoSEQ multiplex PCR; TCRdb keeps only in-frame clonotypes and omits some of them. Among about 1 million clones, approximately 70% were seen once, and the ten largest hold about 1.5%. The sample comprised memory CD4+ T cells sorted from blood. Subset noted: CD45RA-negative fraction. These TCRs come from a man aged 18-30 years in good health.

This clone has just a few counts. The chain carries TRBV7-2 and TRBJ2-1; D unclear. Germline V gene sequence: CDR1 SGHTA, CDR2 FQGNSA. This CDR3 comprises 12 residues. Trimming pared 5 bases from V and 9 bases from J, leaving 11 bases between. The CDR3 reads CASSLSRSEQFF. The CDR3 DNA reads TGTGCCAGCAGCCTTAGCCGTAGTGAGCAGTTCTTC.

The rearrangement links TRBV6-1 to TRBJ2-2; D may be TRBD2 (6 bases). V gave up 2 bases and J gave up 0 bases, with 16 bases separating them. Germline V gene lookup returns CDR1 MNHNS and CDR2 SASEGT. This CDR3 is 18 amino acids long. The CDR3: CASSESRGLPSNTGELFF. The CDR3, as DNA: TGTGCCAGCAGTGAAAGCCGGGGACTGCCTTCGAACACCGGGGAGCTGTTTTTT.

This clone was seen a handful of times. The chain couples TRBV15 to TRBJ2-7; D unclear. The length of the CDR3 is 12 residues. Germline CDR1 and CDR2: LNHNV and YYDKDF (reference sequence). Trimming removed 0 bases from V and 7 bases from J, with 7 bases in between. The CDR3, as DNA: TGTGCCACCAGCAGAGATCACTGGGAGCAGTACTTC. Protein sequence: CATSRDHWEQYF.

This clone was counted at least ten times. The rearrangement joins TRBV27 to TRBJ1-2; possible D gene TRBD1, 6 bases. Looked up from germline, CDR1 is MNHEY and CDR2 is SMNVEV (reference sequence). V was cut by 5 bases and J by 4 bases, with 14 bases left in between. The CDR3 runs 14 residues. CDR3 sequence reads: CASSRGGIAYGYTF. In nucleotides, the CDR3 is TGTGCCAGCAGTAGAGGGGGGATTGCCTATGGCTACACCTTC.

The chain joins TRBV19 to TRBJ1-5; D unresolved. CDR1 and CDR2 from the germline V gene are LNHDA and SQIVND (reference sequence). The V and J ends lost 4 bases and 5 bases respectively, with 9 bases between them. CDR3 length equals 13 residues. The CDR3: CASSSQRDQPQHF. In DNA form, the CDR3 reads TGTGCCAGTAGTAGTCAAAGAGATCAGCCCCAGCATTTT.

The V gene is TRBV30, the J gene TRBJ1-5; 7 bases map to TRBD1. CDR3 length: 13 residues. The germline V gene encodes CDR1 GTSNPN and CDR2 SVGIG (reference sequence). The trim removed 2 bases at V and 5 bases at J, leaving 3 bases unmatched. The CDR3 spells CAWSQGGDQPQHF. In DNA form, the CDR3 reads TGTGCCTGGAGTCAAGGGGGCGATCAGCCCCAGCATTTT.

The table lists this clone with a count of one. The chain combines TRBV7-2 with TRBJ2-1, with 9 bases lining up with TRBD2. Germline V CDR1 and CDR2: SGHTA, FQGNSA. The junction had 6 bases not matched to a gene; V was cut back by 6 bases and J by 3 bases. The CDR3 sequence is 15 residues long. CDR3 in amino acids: CASRIGTSSYNEQFF. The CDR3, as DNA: TGTGCCAGCAGAATCGGGACTAGCAGCTACAATGAGCAGTTCTTC.

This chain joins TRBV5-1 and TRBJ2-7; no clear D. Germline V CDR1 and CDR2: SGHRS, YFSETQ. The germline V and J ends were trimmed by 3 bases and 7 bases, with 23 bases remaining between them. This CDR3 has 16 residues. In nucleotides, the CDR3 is TGCGCCAGCAGCTCTGGGTTGGGGTCGGGTCAGGAAGAGCAGTACTTC. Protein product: CASSSGLGSGQEEQYF. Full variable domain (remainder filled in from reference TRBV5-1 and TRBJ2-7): KAGVTQTPRYLIKTRGQQVTLSCSPISGHRSVSWYQQTPGQGLQFLFEYFSETQRNKGNFPGRFSGRQFSNSRSEMNVSTLELGDSALYLCASSSGLGSGQEEQYFGPGTRLTVT.

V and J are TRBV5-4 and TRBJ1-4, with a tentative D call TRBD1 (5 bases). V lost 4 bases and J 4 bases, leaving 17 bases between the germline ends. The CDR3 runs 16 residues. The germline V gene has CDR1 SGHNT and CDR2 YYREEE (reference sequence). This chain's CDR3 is CASSIWQAGSNEKLFF. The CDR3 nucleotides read TGTGCCAGCAGCATATGGCAGGCAGGGAGTAATGAAAAACTGTTTTTT.

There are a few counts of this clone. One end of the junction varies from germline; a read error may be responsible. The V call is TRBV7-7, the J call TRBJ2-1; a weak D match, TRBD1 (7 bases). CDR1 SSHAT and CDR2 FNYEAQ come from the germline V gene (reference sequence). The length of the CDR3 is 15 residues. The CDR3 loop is CASSPQGMGGNEQFF. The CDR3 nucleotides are TGTGCTAGCAGCCCACAGGGGATGGGGGGCAATGAGCAGTTCTTC.